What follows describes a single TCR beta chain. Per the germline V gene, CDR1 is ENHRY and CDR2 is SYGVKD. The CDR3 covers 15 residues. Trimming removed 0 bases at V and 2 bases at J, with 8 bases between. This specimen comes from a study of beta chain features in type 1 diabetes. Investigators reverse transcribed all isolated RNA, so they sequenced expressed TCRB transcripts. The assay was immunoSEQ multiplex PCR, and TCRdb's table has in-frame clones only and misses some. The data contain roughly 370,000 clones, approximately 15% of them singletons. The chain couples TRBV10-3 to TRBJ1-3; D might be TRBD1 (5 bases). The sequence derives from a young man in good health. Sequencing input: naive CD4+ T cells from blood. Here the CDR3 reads CAISESQGTGNTIYF. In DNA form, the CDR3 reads TGTGCCATCAGTGAGTCGCAGGGAACTGGAAACACCATATATTTT.